Shown below are 23 T cell receptor beta chains from a single sample sequenced in a study of T-cell memory formation after mild COVID-19. TCRdb recomputed calls from the 5' RACE reads with MiXCR, one row per CDR3 protein. The sample has about 300,000 distinct CDR3 sequences, approximately 19% seen once; the top ten hold 20% to 25%. Sequencing used PBMCs or a T cell subset sorted from them (not recorded which). These receptors originate from a man aged 18 to 30 who had mild COVID-19 (a few samples of this study predate the infection). Cell type and time point are not known.

This chain joins TRBV5-6 and TRBJ1-1; D gene uncertain. CDR3 length equals 14 residues. Germline values: CDR1 SGHDT, CDR2 YYEEEE. Between the trimmed V and J ends, which lost 2 bases and 0 bases, there was a span of 8 bases. Here the CDR3 reads CASSLRLLNTEAFF. The CDR3 nucleotides are TGTGCCAGCAGCTTACGACTCCTGAACACTGAAGCTTTCTTT.

The gene calls are TRBV7-8 and TRBJ1-5; D remains unclear. Germline CDR1 and CDR2: SGHVS and FQNEAQ. The CDR3 has 16 residues. The V end lost 4 bases, the J end lost 0 bases, and 13 bases lay between the germline ends. This CDR3 is CASSSETAHSNQPQHF. For the CDR3, the DNA is TGTGCCAGCAGCTCGGAGACGGCCCATAGCAATCAGCCCCAGCATTTT.

This clonotype has a handful of counts. V usage is TRBV9 and J usage is TRBJ2-2; no definite D call. This CDR3 is built from 16 residues. The germline V gene has CDR1 SGDLS and CDR2 YYNGEE. Trimming pared 0 bases from V and 0 bases from J, leaving 9 bases between. The CDR3: CASSVEGLANTGELFF. As DNA, the CDR3 is TGTGCCAGCAGCGTAGAGGGTCTCGCGAACACCGGGGAGCTGTTTTTT.

This clonotype was counted between two and nine times. J is TRBJ1-2 and V is TRBV7-3; 7 bases map to TRBD1. The CDR3 spans 14 residues. In germline, CDR1 is SGHTA, CDR2 FQGTGA. V lost 6 bases to trimming and J lost 2 bases; unmatched junction nucleotides: 6. CDR3 nucleotides: TGTGCCAGCAGTCCCGGGACAGAGAACTATGGCTACACCTTC. Amino acid sequence: CASSPGTENYGYTF. The variable domain in full, completed from reference TRBV7-3 and TRBJ1-2, reads GAGVSQTPSNKVTEKGKYVELRCDPISGHTALYWYRQSLGQGPEFLIYFQGTGAADDSGLPNDRFFAVRPEGSVSTLKIQRTERGDSAVYLCASSPGTENYGYTFGSGTRLTVV.

This clonotype was found many times. The chain combines TRBV9 with TRBJ2-7; possibly TRBD1 or TRBD2 for D (5 bases each). Germline CDR1 reads SGDLS; CDR2 reads YYNGEE. V shed 1 base and J shed 2 bases, with 10 bases lying between them. This CDR3 region has 14 residues. This CDR3 reads CASSVRDGTYEQYF. As DNA, the CDR3 is TGTGCCAGCAGCGTACGGGACGGGACCTACGAGCAGTACTTC.

This clonotype was detected a few times. The rearrangement links TRBV7-3 to TRBJ2-3; no reliable D call. The CDR3 sequence is 14 residues long. CDR1 and CDR2 from the germline V gene are SGHTA and FQGTGA. V shed 3 bases and J shed 3 bases, with 10 bases lying between them. The chain's CDR3 is CASSFFFGTDTQYF. The CDR3 DNA reads TGTGCCAGCAGCTTTTTTTTTGGGACAGATACGCAGTATTTT.

The chain joins TRBV6-1 to TRBJ2-1; possibly TRBD2 for D (6 bases). Germline CDR1 is MNHNS and CDR2 is SASEGT. CDR3 length equals 15 residues. The V end was cut by 5 bases, the J end by 0 bases, with 11 bases between. The CDR3 DNA reads as TGTGCCAGCAGTCAGAGCGGGTACTCCTACAATGAGCAGTTCTTC. Protein: CASSQSGYSYNEQFF.

This clonotype has a handful of counts. The chain carries TRBV7-6 and TRBJ1-1, with D maybe TRBD1 (5 bases). Germline CDR1 SGHVS, CDR2 FNYEAQ. V was trimmed by 5 bases and J by 6 bases, leaving 16 bases between them. CDR3 length: 14 amino acids. DNA of the CDR3: TGTGCCAGCAGCCTAGGGACGGGTGTGGCTGAAGCTTTCTTT. This gives the protein CASSLGTGVAEAFF.

This clonotype was seen a few times. This chain joins TRBV7-2 and TRBJ1-2; 12 bases agree with TRBD1. V lost 5 bases, J lost 4 bases, and 8 bases stayed unmatched. CDR1 SGHTA and CDR2 FQGNSA come from the germline V gene. This CDR3 is 16 amino acids long. CDR3 DNA sequence: TGTGCCAGCAGCCCAGGGACAGGGGGCCTCAGCTATGGCTACACCTTC. Residues: CASSPGTGGLSYGYTF.

This chain connects TRBV12-3 or TRBV12-4 to TRBJ2-3; TRBD2 might be the D (5 bases). V lost 6 bases and J 2 bases, leaving 9 bases between the germline ends. The CDR3 consists of 13 residues. This CDR3 reads CASREDYTDTQYF. The CDR3, as DNA: TGTGCCAGCAGGGAAGACTACACAGATACGCAGTATTTT.

The sample holds a few counts of this clonotype. The chain couples TRBV23-1 to TRBJ2-7, with D uncertain. TRBV23-1 is known as an ORF, though its function is uncertain. The CDR3 length is 15 residues. V lost 0 bases, J lost 0 bases, and 9 bases lay in between. The CDR3 reads CASSQSSGSSYEQYF. The CDR3 DNA reads TGCGCCAGCAGTCAATCGTCCGGGTCCTCCTACGAGCAGTACTTC.

The chain is built from TRBV7-9 and TRBJ2-6, with D possibly called TRBD1 or TRBD2 (5 bases each). The CDR3 extends over 16 amino acids. Per germline, CDR1 SEHNR and CDR2 FQNEAQ (reference sequence). Trimming took 3 bases from V and 4 from J, leaving 13 bases between them. The chain's CDR3 is CASSFSPGAGANVLTF. The CDR3 region has the DNA TGTGCCAGCAGCTTCTCTCCCGGGGCGGGGGCCAACGTCCTGACTTTC.

The rearrangement uses TRBV6-5 and TRBJ2-7; the match to TRBD2 covers 10 bases. The CDR3 length is 15 residues. Germline V lookup: CDR1 MNHEY, CDR2 SVGAGI. Unmatched junction bases numbered 10, after V lost 6 bases and J lost 5 bases. CDR3 residues: CASRLAGQPNHEQYV. The CDR3, as DNA: TGTGCCAGCAGACTAGCGGGGCAACCAAACCACGAGCAGTACGTC.

This clonotype was seen only a few times. V usage is TRBV12-3 or TRBV12-4 and J usage is TRBJ1-4; D is ambiguous. Trimming shortened V by 1 base and J by 5 bases, and 5 bases separated the two germline ends. The CDR3 sequence is 13 residues long. The CDR3 here is CASSLGANEKLFF. CDR3 DNA sequence: TGTGCCAGCAGTTTAGGCGCCAATGAAAAACTGTTTTTT.

A few counts support this clonotype. The rearrangement joins TRBV27 to TRBJ2-2; a possible D gene is TRBD1 (6 bases). V lost 0 bases to trimming and J lost 8 bases, with 16 bases between them. The CDR3 has 16 amino acids. Germline-derived CDR1 and CDR2 are MNHEY and SMNVEV (reference sequence). The CDR3 coding sequence is TGTGCCAGCAGTTTATCCCTGGGACATCTTATGGGGGAGCTGTTTTTT. Translation: CASSLSLGHLMGELFF.

This chain links TRBV5-1 with TRBJ2-5; D unclear. There are 14 residues in the CDR3. CDR1 is SGHRS and CDR2 is YFSETQ in the germline V gene. Deletions cut 3 bases from V and 5 bases from J, with 14 bases between. The CDR3 sequence: CASSSGRPLETQYF. In nucleotides, the CDR3 is TGCGCCAGCAGCTCCGGACGGCCTCTGGAGACCCAGTACTTC.

A few counts support this clonotype. This chain links TRBV7-9 with TRBJ2-5; possible D gene TRBD2, 6 bases. There are 13 residues in the CDR3. V lost 2 bases to trimming and J lost 5 bases, with 9 bases between them. The germline V gene has CDR1 SEHNR and CDR2 FQNEAQ (reference sequence). CDR3 sequence: CASSLQAGETQYF. As DNA, the CDR3 is TGTGCCAGCAGCTTACAGGCGGGGGAGACCCAGTACTTC.

This sequence joins TRBV12-3 or TRBV12-4 and TRBJ2-1, with D maybe TRBD2 (6 bases). V lost 6 bases, J lost 7 bases, and 22 bases lay in between. There are 16 residues in the CDR3. The CDR3 DNA follows: TGTGCCAGCAGGTTGAAGCCGGGACTCCCGGGGAATGAGCAGTTCTTC. Translated, it gives CASRLKPGLPGNEQFF.

V and J are TRBV29-1 and TRBJ1-2, with 10 bases lining up with TRBD1. CDR3 size: 11 residues. Trimming at V came to 5 bases and at J to 8 bases, leaving 2 bases not matched to a gene. Germline V gene sequence: CDR1 SQVTM, CDR2 ANQGSEA. The CDR3 sequence: CSVPTGGGYTF. CDR3 nucleotides: TGCAGCGTTCCGACAGGGGGCGGCTACACCTTC.

The rearrangement joins TRBV18 to TRBJ2-1; tentative D call: TRBD1 (5 bases). V was trimmed by 0 bases and J by 7 bases, leaving 16 bases between them. Per the germline V gene, CDR1 is KGHSH and CDR2 is LQKENI. The CDR3 is made up of 16 amino acids. The CDR3 loop is CASSPPGKGSGNEQFF. The CDR3 region has the DNA TGTGCCAGCTCACCACCGGGGAAGGGGTCGGGTAATGAGCAGTTCTTC.

This clonotype was picked up a small number of times. The chain's CDR3 is CASSQFGTGNTEAFF. CDR3 nucleotides: TGCGCCAGCAGCCAGTTTGGGACAGGGAACACTGAAGCTTTCTTT. The chain employs TRBV5-1 and TRBJ1-1; 8 bases align to TRBD1. CDR3 length equals 15 residues. From germline, CDR1 is SGHRS and CDR2 YFSETQ. V was clipped by 4 bases and J by 1 base; unmatched bases: 6.

Many counts were recorded for this clonotype. The J gene is TRBJ1-4, the V gene TRBV7-8; D unresolved. V dropped 0 bases and J dropped 4 bases, with 6 bases sitting between them. Germline CDR1 is SGHVS and CDR2 is FQNEAQ. This CDR3 contains 14 residues. The CDR3 bases are TGTGCCAGCAGCTTAGCAGGCTTTAATGAAAAACTGTTTTTT. Translated, it gives CASSLAGFNEKLFF.

This clonotype was picked up a small number of times. The chain has TRBV4-1 and TRBJ2-7, with D possibly matching TRBD1 (6 bases). Trimming left V 1 base short and J 4 bases short, with 11 bases between. The V gene's germline CDR1 is MGHRA and CDR2 YSYEKL. CDR3 length: 14 residues. The CDR3 here is CASSQAVQGYEQYF. CDR3 DNA sequence: TGCGCCAGCAGCCAAGCAGTTCAGGGGTACGAGCAGTACTTC.